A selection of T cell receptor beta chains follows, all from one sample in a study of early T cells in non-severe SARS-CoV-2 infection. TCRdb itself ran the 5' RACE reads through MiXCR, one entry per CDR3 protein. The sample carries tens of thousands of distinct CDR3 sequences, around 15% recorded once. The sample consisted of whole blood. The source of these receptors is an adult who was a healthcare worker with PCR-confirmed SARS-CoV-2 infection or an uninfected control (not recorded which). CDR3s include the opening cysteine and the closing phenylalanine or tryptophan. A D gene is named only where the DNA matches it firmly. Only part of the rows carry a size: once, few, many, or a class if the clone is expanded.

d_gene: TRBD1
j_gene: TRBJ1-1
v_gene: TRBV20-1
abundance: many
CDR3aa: CSAPGQGERNTEAFF
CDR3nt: TGCAGTGCTCCGGGACAGGGTGAACGGAACACTGAAGCTTTCTTT

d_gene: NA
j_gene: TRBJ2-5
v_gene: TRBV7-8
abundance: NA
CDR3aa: CASSSGTGETQYF
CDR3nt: TGTGCCAGCAGCTCCGGGACTGGAGAGACCCAGTACTTC

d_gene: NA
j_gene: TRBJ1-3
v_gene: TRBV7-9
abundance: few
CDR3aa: CASSSILQGLGNTIYF
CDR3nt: TGTGCCAGCAGCTCTATCTTACAGGGTCTCGGAAACACCATATATTTT

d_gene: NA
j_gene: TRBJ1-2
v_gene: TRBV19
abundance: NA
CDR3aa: CASSMLGLNYGYTF
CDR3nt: TGTGCCAGTAGTATGTTGGGGCTCAACTATGGCTACACCTTC

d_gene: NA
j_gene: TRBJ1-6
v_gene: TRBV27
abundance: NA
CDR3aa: CASSLEAYSYNSPLHF
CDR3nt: TGTGCCAGCTCCCTGGAGGCCTACTCCTATAATTCACCCCTCCACTTT

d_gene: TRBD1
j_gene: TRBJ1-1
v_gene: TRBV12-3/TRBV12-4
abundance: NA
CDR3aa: CASFRQGGPATEAFF
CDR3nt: TGTGCCAGTTTCAGACAGGGGGGTCCAGCGACTGAAGCTTTCTTT

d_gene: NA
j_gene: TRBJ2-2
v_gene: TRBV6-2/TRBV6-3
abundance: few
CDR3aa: CASTYRENTGELFF
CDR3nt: TGTGCCAGCACCTACCGGGAGAACACCGGGGAGCTGTTTTTT

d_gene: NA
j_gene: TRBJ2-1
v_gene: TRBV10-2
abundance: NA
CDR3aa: CASSQQSGNEQFF
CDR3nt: TGCGCCAGCAGCCAGCAATCAGGGAATGAGCAGTTCTTC

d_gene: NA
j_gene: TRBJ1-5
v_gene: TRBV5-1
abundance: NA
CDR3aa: CASSPRGNQPQHF
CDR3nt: TGCGCCAGCAGCCCAAGAGGGAATCAGCCCCAGCATTTT

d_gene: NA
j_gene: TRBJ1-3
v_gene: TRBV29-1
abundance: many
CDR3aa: CSVVTRGSGNTIYF
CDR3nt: TGCAGCGTCGTGACTAGAGGCTCTGGAAACACCATATATTTT

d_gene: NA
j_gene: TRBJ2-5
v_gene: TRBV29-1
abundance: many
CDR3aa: CSVARDVDETQYF
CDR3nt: TGCAGCGTTGCGCGGGATGTCGATGAGACCCAGTACTTC

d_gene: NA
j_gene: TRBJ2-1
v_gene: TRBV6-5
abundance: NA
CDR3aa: CASSSTRRSSYNEQFF
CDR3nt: TGTGCCAGCAGTTCAACCAGACGGAGCTCCTACAATGAGCAGTTCTTC

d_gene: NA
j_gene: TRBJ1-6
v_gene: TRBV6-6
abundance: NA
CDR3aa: CASSPGVVDSPLHF
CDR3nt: TGTGCCAGCAGCCCAGGGGTTGTAGATTCACCCCTCCACTTT

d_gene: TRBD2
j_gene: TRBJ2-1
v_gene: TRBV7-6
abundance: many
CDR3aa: CASSRGGHLDEQFF
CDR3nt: TGTGCCAGCAGCCGGGGGGGCCACCTTGATGAGCAGTTCTTC

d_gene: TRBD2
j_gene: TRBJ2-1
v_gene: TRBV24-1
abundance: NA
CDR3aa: CATSDLTGGATNNEQFF
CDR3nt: TGTGCCACCAGTGATTTGACGGGGGGGGCCACAAACAATGAGCAGTTCTTC

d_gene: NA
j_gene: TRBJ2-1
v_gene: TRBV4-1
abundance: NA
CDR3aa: CASSQVGEQFF
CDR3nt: TGCGCCAGCAGCCAAGTGGGTGAGCAGTTCTTC

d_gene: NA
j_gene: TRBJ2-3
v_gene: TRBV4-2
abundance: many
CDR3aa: CASSQEGGSTDTQYF
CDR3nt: TGTGCCAGCAGCCAGGAGGGGGGCTCAACAGATACGCAGTATTTT

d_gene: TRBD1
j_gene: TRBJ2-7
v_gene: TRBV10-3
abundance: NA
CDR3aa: CATLSATGGGEQYF
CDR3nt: TGTGCCACCCTTAGTGCGACAGGGGGAGGCGAGCAGTACTTC

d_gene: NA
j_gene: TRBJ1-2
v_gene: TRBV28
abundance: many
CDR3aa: CASSLRDRTYYGYTF
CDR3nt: TGTGCCAGCAGTTTACGTGACAGGACCTACTATGGCTACACCTTC

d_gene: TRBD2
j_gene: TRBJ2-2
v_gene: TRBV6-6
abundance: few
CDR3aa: CASREPSGGNTGELFF
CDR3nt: TGTGCCAGCAGGGAACCTAGCGGGGGTAACACCGGGGAGCTGTTTTTT

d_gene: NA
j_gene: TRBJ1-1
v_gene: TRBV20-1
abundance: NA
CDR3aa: CSAPTGTPQEAFF
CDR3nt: TGCAGTGCTCCTACAGGCACTCCGCAAGAAGCTTTCTTT

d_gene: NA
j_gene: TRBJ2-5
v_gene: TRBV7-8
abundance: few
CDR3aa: CASSLGQGGTQYF
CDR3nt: TGTGCCAGCAGCTTAGGCCAGGGGGGGACCCAGTACTTC

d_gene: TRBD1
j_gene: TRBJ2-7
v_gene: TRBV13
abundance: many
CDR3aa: CASSLGTGEPYEQYF
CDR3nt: TGTGCCAGCAGCTTAGGGACAGGGGAACCCTACGAGCAGTACTTC

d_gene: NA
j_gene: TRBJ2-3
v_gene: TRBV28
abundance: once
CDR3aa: CANKDNTDTQYF
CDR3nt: TGTGCCAATAAGGACAACACAGATACGCAGTATTTT

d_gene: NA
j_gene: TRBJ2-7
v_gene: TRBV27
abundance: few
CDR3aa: CASSPRQSPITYEQYF
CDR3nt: TGTGCCAGCAGTCCCCGACAGTCTCCTATTACCTACGAGCAGTACTTC

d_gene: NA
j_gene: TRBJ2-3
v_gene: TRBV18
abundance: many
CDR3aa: CASSPEVLTGSEMDTQYF
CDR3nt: TGTGCCAGCTCACCGGAGGTCCTCACGGGCTCCGAAATGGATACGCAGTATTTT

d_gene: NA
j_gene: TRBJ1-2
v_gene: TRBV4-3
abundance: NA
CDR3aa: CASSQAGDYGYTF
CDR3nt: TGCGCCAGCAGCCAAGCCGGGGACTATGGCTACACCTTC

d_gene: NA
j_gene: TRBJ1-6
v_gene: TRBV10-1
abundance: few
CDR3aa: CASSAGSSYNSPLHF
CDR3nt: TGCGCCAGCAGTGCCGGGAGCTCCTATAATTCACCCCTCCATTTT

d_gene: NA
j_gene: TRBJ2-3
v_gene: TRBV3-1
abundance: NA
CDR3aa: CASRIGDTQYF
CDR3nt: TGTGCCAGCAGAATAGGGGATACGCAGTATTTT

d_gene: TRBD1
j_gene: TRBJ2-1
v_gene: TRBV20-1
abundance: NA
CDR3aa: CSARDRGLGEQFF
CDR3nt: TGCAGTGCTAGGGACAGGGGGCTGGGTGAGCAGTTCTTC

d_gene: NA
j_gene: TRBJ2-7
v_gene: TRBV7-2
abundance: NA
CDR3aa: CASSWGSVLGEQYF
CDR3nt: TGTGCCAGCAGCTGGGGTTCGGTCCTGGGGGAGCAGTACTTC

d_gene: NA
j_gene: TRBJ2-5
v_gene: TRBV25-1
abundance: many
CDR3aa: CASSEVQGIYF
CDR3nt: TGTGCCAGCAGTGAGGTGCAAGGGATATACTTC